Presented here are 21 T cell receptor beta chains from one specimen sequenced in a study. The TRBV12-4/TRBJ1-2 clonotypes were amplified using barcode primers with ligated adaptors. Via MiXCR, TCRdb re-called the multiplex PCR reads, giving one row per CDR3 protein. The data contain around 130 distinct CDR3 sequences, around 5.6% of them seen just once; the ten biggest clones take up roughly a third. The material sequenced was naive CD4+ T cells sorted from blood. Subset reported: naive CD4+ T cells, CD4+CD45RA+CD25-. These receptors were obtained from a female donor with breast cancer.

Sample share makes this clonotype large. CDR3 in amino acids: CASSLTGYGYTF. CDR3 coding DNA: TGTGCCAGCAGTTTAACCGGGTATGGCTACACCTTC. This chain joins TRBV12-3 or TRBV12-4 and TRBJ1-2; D gene unclear. V was cut by 2 bases and J by 5 bases, with 6 bases left in between. The CDR3 is 12 residues long.

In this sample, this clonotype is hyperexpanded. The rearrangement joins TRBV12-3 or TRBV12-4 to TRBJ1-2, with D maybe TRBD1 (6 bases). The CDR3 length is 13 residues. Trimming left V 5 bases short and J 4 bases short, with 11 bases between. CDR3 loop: CASSLRTAYGYTF. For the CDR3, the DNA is TGTGCCAGCAGTCTACGGACAGCCTATGGCTACACCTTC.

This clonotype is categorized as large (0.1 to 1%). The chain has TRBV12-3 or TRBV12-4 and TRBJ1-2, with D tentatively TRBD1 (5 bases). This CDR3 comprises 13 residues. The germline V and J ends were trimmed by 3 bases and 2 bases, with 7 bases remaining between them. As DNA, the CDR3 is TGTGCCAGCAGTTTGACAGTCAACTATGGCTACACCTTC. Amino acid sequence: CASSLTVNYGYTF.

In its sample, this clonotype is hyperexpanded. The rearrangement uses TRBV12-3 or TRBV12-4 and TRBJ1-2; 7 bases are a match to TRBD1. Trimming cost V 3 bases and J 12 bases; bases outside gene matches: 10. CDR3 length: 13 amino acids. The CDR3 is CASSFGQDLSHTF. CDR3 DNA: TGTGCCAGCAGTTTCGGACAGGACTTATCGCACACCTTC.

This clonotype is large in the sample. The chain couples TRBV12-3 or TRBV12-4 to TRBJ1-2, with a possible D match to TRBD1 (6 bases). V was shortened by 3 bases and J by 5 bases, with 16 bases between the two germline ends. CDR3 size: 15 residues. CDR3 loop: CASSFVQGSGYGYTF. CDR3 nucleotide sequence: TGTGCCAGCAGTTTCGTCCAGGGGAGTGGGTATGGCTACACCTTC.

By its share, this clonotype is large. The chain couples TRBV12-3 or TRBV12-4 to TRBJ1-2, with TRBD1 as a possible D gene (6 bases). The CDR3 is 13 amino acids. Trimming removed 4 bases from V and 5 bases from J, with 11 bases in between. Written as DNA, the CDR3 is TGTGCCAGCAGTTGGACAGCAGGATATGGCTACACCTTC. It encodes CASSWTAGYGYTF.

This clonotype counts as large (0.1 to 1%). The CDR3 loop is CASSSTDRDGYGYTF. The CDR3 DNA reads TGTGCCAGCAGTTCTACGGACAGGGACGGCTATGGCTACACCTTC. The chain links TRBV12-3 or TRBV12-4 to TRBJ1-2; 8 positions agree with TRBD1. The CDR3 is 15 residues long. J lost 4 bases, V lost 4 bases, and 8 bases had no gene match.

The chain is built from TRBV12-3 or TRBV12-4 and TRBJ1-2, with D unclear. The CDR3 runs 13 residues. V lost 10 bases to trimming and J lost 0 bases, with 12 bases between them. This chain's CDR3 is CATVSGANYGYTF. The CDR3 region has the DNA TGTGCCACCGTAAGCGGCGCTAACTATGGCTACACCTTC.

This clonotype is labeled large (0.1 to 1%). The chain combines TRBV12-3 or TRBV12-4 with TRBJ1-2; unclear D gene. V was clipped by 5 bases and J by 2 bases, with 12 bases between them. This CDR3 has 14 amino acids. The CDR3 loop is CASSPQDGNYGYTF. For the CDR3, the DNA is TGTGCCAGCAGTCCCCAGGACGGGAACTATGGCTACACCTTC.

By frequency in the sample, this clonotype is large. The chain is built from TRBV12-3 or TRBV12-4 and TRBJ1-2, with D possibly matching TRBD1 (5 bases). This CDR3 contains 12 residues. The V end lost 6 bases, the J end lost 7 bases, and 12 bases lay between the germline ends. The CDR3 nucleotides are TGTGCCAGCAGCCACGGGACTGCTGGCTACACCTTC. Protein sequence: CASSHGTAGYTF.

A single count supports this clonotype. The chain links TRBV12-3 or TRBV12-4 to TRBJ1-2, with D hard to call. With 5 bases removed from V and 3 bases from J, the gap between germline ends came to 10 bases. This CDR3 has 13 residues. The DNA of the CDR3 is TGTGCCAGCAGTACTGATCGGGACTATGGCTACACCTTC. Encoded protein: CASSTDRDYGYTF.

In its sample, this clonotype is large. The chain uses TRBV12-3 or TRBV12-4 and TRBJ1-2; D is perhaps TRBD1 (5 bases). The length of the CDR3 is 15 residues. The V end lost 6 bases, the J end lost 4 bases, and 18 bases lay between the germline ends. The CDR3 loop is CASSPDSEGSYGYTF. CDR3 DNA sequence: TGTGCCAGCAGCCCAGATAGCGAGGGGTCCTATGGCTACACCTTC.

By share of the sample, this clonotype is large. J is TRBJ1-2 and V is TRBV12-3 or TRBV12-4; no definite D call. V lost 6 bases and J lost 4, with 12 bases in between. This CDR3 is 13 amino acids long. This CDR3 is CASSTPNSYGYTF. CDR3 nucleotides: TGTGCCAGCAGCACTCCGAACAGCTATGGCTACACCTTC.

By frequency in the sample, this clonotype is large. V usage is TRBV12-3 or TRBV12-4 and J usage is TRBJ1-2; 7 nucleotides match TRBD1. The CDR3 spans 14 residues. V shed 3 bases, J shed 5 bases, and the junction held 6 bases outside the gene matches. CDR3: CASSFTGVDYGYTF. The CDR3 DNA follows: TGTGCCAGCAGTTTTACAGGGGTAGATTATGGCTACACCTTC.

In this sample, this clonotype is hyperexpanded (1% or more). CDR3: CASTTDWDGYTF. The DNA of the CDR3 is TGTGCCAGCACCACGGACTGGGATGGCTACACCTTC. The rearrangement links TRBV12-3 or TRBV12-4 to TRBJ1-2; D is unresolved. There are 12 residues in the CDR3. The ends were cut back, 7 bases at V and 6 bases at J, with 12 bases in the middle.

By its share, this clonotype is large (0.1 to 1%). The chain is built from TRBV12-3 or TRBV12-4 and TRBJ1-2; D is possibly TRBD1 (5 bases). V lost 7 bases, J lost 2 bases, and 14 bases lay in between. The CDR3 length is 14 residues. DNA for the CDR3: TGTGCCAGCACCTTGACAAGGGGAAACTATGGCTACACCTTC. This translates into CASTLTRGNYGYTF.

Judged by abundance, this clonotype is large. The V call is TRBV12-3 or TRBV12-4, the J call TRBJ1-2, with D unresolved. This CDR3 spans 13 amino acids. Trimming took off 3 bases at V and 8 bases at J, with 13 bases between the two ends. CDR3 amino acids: CASSLAGKRGYTF. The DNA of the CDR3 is TGTGCCAGCAGTTTGGCCGGGAAGCGCGGCTACACCTTC.

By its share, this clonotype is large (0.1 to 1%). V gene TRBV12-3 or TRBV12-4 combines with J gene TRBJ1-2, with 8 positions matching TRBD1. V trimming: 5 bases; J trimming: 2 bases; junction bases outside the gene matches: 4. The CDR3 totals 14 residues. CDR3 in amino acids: CASSRTGPNYGYTF. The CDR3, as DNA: TGTGCCAGCAGTAGGACAGGGCCCAACTATGGCTACACCTTC.

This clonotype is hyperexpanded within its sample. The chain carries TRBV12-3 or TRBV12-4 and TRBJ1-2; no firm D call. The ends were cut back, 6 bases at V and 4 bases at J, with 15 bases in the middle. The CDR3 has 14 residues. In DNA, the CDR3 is TGTGCCAGCAGCACCCCGGGGATAAGCTATGGCTACACCTTC. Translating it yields CASSTPGISYGYTF.

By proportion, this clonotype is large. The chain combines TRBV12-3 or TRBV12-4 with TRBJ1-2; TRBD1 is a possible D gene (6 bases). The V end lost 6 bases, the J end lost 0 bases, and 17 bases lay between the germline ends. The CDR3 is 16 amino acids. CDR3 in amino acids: CASSTGTYESNYGYTF. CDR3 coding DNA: TGTGCCAGCAGCACCGGGACATACGAATCTAACTATGGCTACACCTTC.

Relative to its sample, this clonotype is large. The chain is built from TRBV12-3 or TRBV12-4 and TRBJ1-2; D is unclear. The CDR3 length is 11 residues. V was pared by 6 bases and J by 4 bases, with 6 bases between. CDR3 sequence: CASSFSYGYTF. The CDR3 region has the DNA TGTGCCAGCAGCTTCAGCTATGGCTACACCTTC.